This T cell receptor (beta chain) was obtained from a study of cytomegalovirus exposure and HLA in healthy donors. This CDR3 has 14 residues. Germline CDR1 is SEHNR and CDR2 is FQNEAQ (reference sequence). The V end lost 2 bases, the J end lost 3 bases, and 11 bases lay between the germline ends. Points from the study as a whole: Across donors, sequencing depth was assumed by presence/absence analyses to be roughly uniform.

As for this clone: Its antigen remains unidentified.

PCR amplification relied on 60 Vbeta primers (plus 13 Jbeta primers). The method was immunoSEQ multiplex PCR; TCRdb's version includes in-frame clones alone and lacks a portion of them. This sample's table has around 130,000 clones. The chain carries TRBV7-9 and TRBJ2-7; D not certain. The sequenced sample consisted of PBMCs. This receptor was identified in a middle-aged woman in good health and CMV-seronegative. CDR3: CASSLLGPLYEQYF. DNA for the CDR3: TGTGCCAGCAGCTTACTCGGTCCCCTCTACGAGCAGTACTTC.